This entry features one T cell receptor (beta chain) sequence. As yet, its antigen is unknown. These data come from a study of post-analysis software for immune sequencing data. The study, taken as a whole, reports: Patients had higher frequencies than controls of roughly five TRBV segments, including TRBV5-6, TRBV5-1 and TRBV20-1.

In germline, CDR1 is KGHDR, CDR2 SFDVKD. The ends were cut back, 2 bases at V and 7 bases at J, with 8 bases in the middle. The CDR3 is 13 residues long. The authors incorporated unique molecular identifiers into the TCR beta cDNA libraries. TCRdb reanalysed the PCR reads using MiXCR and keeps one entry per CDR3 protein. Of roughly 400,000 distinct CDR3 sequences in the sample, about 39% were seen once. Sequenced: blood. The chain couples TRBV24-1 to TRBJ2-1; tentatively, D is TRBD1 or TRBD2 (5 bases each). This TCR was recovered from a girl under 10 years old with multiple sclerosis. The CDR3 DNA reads TGTGCCACCAGTGATTGGTGGGGGAATGAGCAGTTCTTC. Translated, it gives CATSDWWGNEQFF.